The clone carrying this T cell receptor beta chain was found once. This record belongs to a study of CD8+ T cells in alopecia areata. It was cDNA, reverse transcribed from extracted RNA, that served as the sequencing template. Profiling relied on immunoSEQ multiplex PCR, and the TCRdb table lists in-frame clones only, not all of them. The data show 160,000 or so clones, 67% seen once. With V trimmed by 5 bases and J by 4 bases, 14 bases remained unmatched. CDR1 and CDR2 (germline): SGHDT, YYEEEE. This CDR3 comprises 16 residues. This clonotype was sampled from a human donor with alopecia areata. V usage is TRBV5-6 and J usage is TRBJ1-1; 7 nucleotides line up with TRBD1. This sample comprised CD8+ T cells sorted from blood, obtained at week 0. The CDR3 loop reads CASRADRHKGGTEAFF. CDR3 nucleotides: TGTGCCAGCAGGGCGGACAGGCACAAGGGGGGCACTGAAGCTTTCTTT.